This TCR beta chain was sequenced for a study of identical twins (dated by TCRdb to 2016 to 2017). Study-level background: TCR alpha and beta repertoires from monozygotic twins, unrelated adults of various ages and cord blood were deep-sequenced to test whether fetal clonotypes persist. Replicate twin experiments were performed at different times using different library preparation protocols to rule out contamination.

Preparation of the library involved 5' RACE. The data were produced on an Illumina HiSeq 2000. Template switching added a universal primer binding site, and the final cDNA carried a unique molecular identifier that allowed TCR cDNA molecules to be counted accurately. Specific primers in the conserved constant-segment region were used to synthesize first-strand cDNA for the TCR alpha and beta chains. To control for contamination, every cDNA library was double barcoded, receiving both a SMART-Mk sample barcode and Illumina barcodes. TruSeq adapter sequences and Illumina sample barcodes were added in two successive PCR steps. The TCR alpha and beta cDNA libraries were sequenced on the Illumina HiSeq platform using custom primers. As for the original processing: Raw reads were processed with MiGEC to extract unique molecular identifiers, and MiXCR was used to determine CDR3 positions. For each individual, recombination models were inferred using an EM algorithm with the repgenHMM and IGoR tools. Shared clonotypes were analyzed with the tcR package in R, and sharing was normalized by the product of cloneset sizes. To study raw recombination without the effects of thymic and clonal selection, out-of-frame nonproductive sequences were analyzed. TCRdb itself trimmed the public reads at Q25 with fastp, ran MiXCR and retained productive beta chains. A single entry per CDR3 protein holds the most common genes and DNA from its merged rows. The V and J calls and clone size come from TCRdb's table, not from the authors' own analysis. The sample includes fewer than 500,000 distinct CDR3 sequences, with more than 13% observed a single time. The ten largest clonotypes hold approximately 1% of the sample.

Only a few counts were recorded for this clonotype. Its recognized antigen is unknown. Base qualities are not provided; no much larger clone lies one nucleotide away. All donors were healthy Caucasians. The twin cohort comprised three pairs of female monozygotic twins, all aged roughly 18 to 29 years. Positive isolation kits from Invitrogen were used to isolate CD4+ and CD8+ T cell populations. The paper as a whole reports these results and caveats: In monozygotic twins, out-of-frame TCR alpha sharing was systematically underestimated by recombination models, although the models agreed with sharing between unrelated individuals. Compared with coincidental sharing between unrelated individuals, an excess of low generation-probability sequences was observed among out-of-frame TCR alpha sequences shared between twins. The excess sharing between twins in beta out-of-frame sequences was weaker because fewer shared sequences reduced the signal-to-noise ratio. Conclusions relied on cross-sectional statistical analysis, since the same donors could not be followed over many years. Zero-insertion analyses could be partly confounded by invariant T cells such as MAIT and iNKT, although diverse VJ usage argued against such confounding for most clonotypes. Abundant cord blood beta clonotypes had fewer insertions, young adult naive repertoires showed a similar but weaker trend, and memory repertoires showed no such trend.

The germline V gene provides CDR1 SGHTA and CDR2 FQGTGA. The CDR3 has 13 amino acids, counting the end cysteine and phenylalanine. Just CDR3 DNA is preserved here, 39 bases in frame from base 1. Trimming removed 2 bases from V and 9 bases from J, leaving 11 bases between the germline ends. The same data also contributed to another study, on yellow fever vaccine responses in identical twins. That second report states: The authors reported that the T cell response to vaccination in identical twins appeared partly convergent and partly personalized. The study precisely tracked vaccine-responding T cell clones in identical twins.

Sequencing input: CD4+ T cells sorted from blood. The rearranged segments are TRBV7-3 and TRBJ2-1; TRBD2 could be the D gene, as 5 bases match. The TCR sequence derives from a woman aged 18-35 years in good health. Here the CDR3 is given as CASSLPSAGEQFF. At the DNA level, the sequence is TGTGCCAGCAGCTTACCTAGTGCGGGTGAGCAGTTCTTC.